This T cell receptor (beta chain) was sequenced in a study of blood T cell repertoires in COVID-19. For the study at large: PBMCs, B-cell-depleted T cells, or T cells provided the cDNA or gDNA that made up the material.

The CDR3 spans 15 residues. The germline gives CDR1 KGHDR, CDR2 SFDVKD. V shed 5 bases, J shed 1 base, and the junction held 6 bases outside the gene matches. Per the original methods: Amplification from reference gene primers served as the basis for estimated nucleated cell counts. Only in-frame clones appear in the TCRdb table, and some are missing; sequencing was by immunoSEQ multiplex PCR. The V and J calls and clone size are taken from that table; D and trimming were inferred from the DNA. This sample carries about 71,000 clones, approximately 90% of them seen once, and the ten largest clones take 2%.

The sequenced sample consisted of peripheral blood. This chain links TRBV24-1 with TRBJ1-1, with TRBD1 identical over 7 bases. This clonotype was sampled from a man aged 25 to 40 with acute or convalescent COVID-19. CDR3: CATSGSGTENTEAFF. The CDR3 DNA reads as TGTGCCACCAGTGGATCCGGGACAGAGAACACTGAAGCTTTCTTT.